These 18 T cell receptor beta chains were sequenced from one sample in a study of T cell responses to AZD1222 COVID-19 vaccine (dated by TCRdb to the early 2020s). The sample's time point, from its label and the paper: baseline before first vaccination. The method behind the library was the immunoSEQ multiplex PCR assay. The table was pulled from immuneACCESS by TCRdb, which kept in-frame rearrangements only. Such tables lose some clones; where checked, under half of the loss comes from unresolved V genes, and the rest has no known cause. Here the sample has some 150,000 clones; around 91% occur a single time. The leading ten clones occupy approximately 4.5% of the sample. Here the sequenced sample was peripheral blood, taken on day 0 of AZD1222 vaccination. The receptors derive from an adult in good health.

The sample holds one count of this clone. This chain joins TRBV11-2 and TRBJ1-1; the match to TRBD1 covers 7 bases. V gave up 5 bases and J gave up 0 bases; unmatched junction bases: 12. Germline V gene sequence: CDR1 SGHAT, CDR2 FQNNGV. The CDR3 has 17 amino acids. The CDR3 reads CASSPLGQAIMNTEAFF. The CDR3 DNA sequence: TGTGCCAGCAGCCCCCTCGGACAGGCTATAATGAACACTGAAGCTTTCTTT.

The genes are TRBV7-6 and TRBJ1-2; D is undetermined. Germline V CDR1 and CDR2: SGHVS, FNYEAQ. Trimming cost V 2 bases and J 0 bases, with 4 bases left between them. The CDR3 has 13 amino acids. CDR3 nucleotide sequence: TGTGCCAGCAGCTTAACAGCTAACTATGGCTACACCTTC. Its protein product is CASSLTANYGYTF.

The J gene is TRBJ1-3, the V gene TRBV6-5; 9 bases map to TRBD1. The CDR3 is made up of 14 amino acids. V dropped 5 bases and J dropped 4; count of bases not matched to a gene: 3. Germline CDR1 MNHEY, CDR2 SVGAGI. CDR3 nucleotide sequence: TGTGCCAGCAGTATCGGGACAGGGGGAAACACCATATATTTT. Protein product: CASSIGTGGNTIYF.

This clone was seen only once. J is TRBJ2-4 and V is TRBV4-1; TRBD1 is a possible D gene (6 bases). The V and J ends lost 1 base and 0 bases respectively, with 19 bases between them. In germline, CDR1 is MGHRA, CDR2 YSYEKL. The CDR3 consists of 19 residues. CDR3 sequence: CASSQAQGPSTLAKNIQYF. CDR3 sequence (DNA): TGCGCCAGCAGCCAAGCCCAGGGGCCCTCAACTCTAGCCAAAAACATTCAGTACTTC.

This clone was recorded a few times. The chain has TRBV5-1 and TRBJ1-5; 7 bases are shared with TRBD1. After removal of 0 bases from V and 6 bases from J, the junction contained 3 bases not matched to a gene. Germline V gene data show CDR1 as SGHRS and CDR2 as YFSETQ. The CDR3 sequence is 14 residues long. Written as DNA, the CDR3 is TGCGCCAGCAGCTTGGGGCCAGGGGGTCAGCCCCAGCATTTT. This sequence encodes CASSLGPGGQPQHF. Full variable domain (outside the CDR3, taken from reference TRBV5-1 and TRBJ1-5): KAGVTQTPRYLIKTRGQQVTLSCSPISGHRSVSWYQQTPGQGLQFLFEYFSETQRNKGNFPGRFSGRQFSNSRSEMNVSTLELGDSALYLCASSLGPGGQPQHFGDGTRLSIL.

This rearrangement joins TRBV5-1 to TRBJ2-1; D could derive from TRBD1 or TRBD2 (6 bases each). The germline V and J ends were trimmed by 0 bases and 7 bases, with 29 bases remaining between them. Germline V gene sequence: CDR1 SGHRS, CDR2 YFSETQ. This CDR3 contains 20 residues. CDR3: CASSLAGGWRKRTAENEQFF. CDR3 coding DNA: TGCGCCAGCAGCTTGGCCGGGGGTTGGCGCAAACGGACAGCCGAAAATGAGCAGTTCTTC.

This clone has a single count. V and J are TRBV10-1 and TRBJ1-1, with 9 bases that match TRBD1. The CDR3 runs 16 residues. Germline V lookup: CDR1 WNHNN, CDR2 SYGVQD (reference sequence). J lost 1 base, V lost 0 bases, and 3 bases had no gene match. The CDR3 nucleotides read TGCGCCAGCAGTGAGTCCGGGACAGGGTGGAACACTGAAGCTTTCTTT. It is translated as CASSESGTGWNTEAFF.

This chain links TRBV2 with TRBJ2-3, with 10 positions matching TRBD1. Per the germline V gene, CDR1 is SNHLY and CDR2 is FYNNEI. The V and J ends lost 11 bases and 1 base, in that order; junction bases with no gene match: 6. The CDR3 spans 14 residues. The DNA of the CDR3 is TGTGCCGGATCCGGGACAGGGGGCACAGATACGCAGTATTTT. This sequence encodes CAGSGTGGTDTQYF. Full variable domain (missing parts from reference TRBV2 and TRBJ2-3): EPEVTQTPSHQVTQMGQEVILRCVPISNHLYFYWYRQILGQKVEFLVSFYNNEISEKSEIFDDQFSVERPDGSNFTLKIRSTKLEDSAMYFCAGSGTGGTDTQYFGPGTRLTVL.

The chain is built from TRBV28 and TRBJ1-2, with D unclear. The CDR3 has 11 amino acids. V lost 5 bases to trimming and J lost 8 bases, with 9 bases between them. Looked up from germline, CDR1 is MDHEN and CDR2 is SYDVKM. CDR3 nucleotides: TGTGCCAGCAGTCAAGTCAGGGGCTACACCTTC. Its translation is CASSQVRGYTF.

V and J are TRBV10-2 and TRBJ1-2, with TRBD1 matching 11 bases. V gave up 4 bases and J gave up 0 bases; unmatched junction bases: 4. This CDR3 spans 16 amino acids. The V gene's germline CDR1 is WSHSY and CDR2 SAAADI. CDR3 sequence reads: CASSGTGGLPNYGYTF. The CDR3 coding sequence is TGCGCCAGCAGTGGGACAGGGGGCCTTCCTAACTATGGCTACACCTTC.

J is TRBJ1-5 and V is TRBV7-8; 10 bases fit TRBD1. There are 16 residues in the CDR3. Losses at the gene ends were 6 bases for V and 3 bases for J; bases not matched to a gene: 8. Germline loops: CDR1 SGHVS, CDR2 FQNEAQ. Written as DNA, the CDR3 is TGTGCCAGCAGATATGGGACAGGGGATCCCAATCAGCCCCAGCATTTT. This gives the protein CASRYGTGDPNQPQHF.

CDR3 DNA: TGTGCCAGCAGTTCCCCGGTTTTTGGGGGCTCTGGGGCCAACGTCCTGACTTTC. It specifies CASSSPVFGGSGANVLTF. The rearrangement joins TRBV6-7 to TRBJ2-6, with D perhaps matching TRBD1 or TRBD2 (5 bases each). TRBV6-7 is treated as an ORF (open reading frame) with a function not yet certain. The CDR3 runs to 18 residues. Trimming took 4 bases from V and 0 from J, leaving 16 bases between them.

In this sample, this clone turned up once. The chain employs TRBV19 and TRBJ1-1, with unresolved D. Germline V CDR1 and CDR2: LNHDA, SQIVND (reference sequence). The CDR3 covers 12 residues. The V and J ends lost 7 bases and 8 bases respectively, with 14 bases between them. The CDR3, as DNA: TGTGCCAGTACTTTCCGGACGCGAGAAGCTTTCTTT. Amino acids: CASTFRTREAFF.

The rearrangement uses TRBV30 and TRBJ1-6; D is perhaps TRBD1 (5 bases). The CDR3 is made up of 13 amino acids. CDR1 and CDR2 (germline): GTSNPN, SVGIG (reference sequence). Trimming shortened V by 2 bases and J by 7 bases, and 9 bases separated the two germline ends. CDR3: CAWSRQQNSPLHF. CDR3 DNA: TGTGCCTGGAGTAGACAGCAAAATTCACCCCTCCACTTT.

This chain uses TRBV6-5 with TRBJ2-1; D gene uncertain. Germline values: CDR1 MNHEY, CDR2 SVGAGI. With 2 bases removed from V and 8 bases from J, the gap between germline ends came to 7 bases. The CDR3 is 12 amino acids. The CDR3 nucleotides read TGTGCCAGCAGTTACAGATCAGATGAGCAGTTCTTC. Amino acids: CASSYRSDEQFF.

This clone was counted only a few times. The CDR3 region is CSVEDGGYGYTF. CDR3 DNA sequence: TGCAGCGTTGAGGACGGAGGCTATGGCTACACCTTC. The chain is built from TRBV29-1 and TRBJ1-2; D remains ambiguous. Germline lookup yields CDR1 SQVTM and CDR2 ANQGSEA. The V end lost 3 bases, the J end lost 4 bases, and 9 bases lay between the germline ends. This CDR3 comprises 12 residues.

This clone was detected once. The V gene is TRBV13, the J gene TRBJ2-7, with D possibly matching TRBD2 (7 bases). CDR1 is PRHDT, CDR2 FYEKMQ, per germline (reference sequence). V shed 5 bases and J shed 3 bases, with 20 bases lying between them. CDR3 length: 16 amino acids. The CDR3 coding sequence is TGTGCCAGCAGCAACGGGGGGCAGGGGTCAATCTACGAGCAGTACTTC. Residues: CASSNGGQGSIYEQYF.

J is TRBJ1-1 and V is TRBV5-6; 7 positions agree with TRBD1. V lost 4 bases to trimming and J lost 3 bases; unmatched junction nucleotides: 12. Per germline, CDR1 SGHDT and CDR2 YYEEEE. The CDR3 covers 16 residues. The chain's CDR3 is CASSPPRQGKYTEAFF. CDR3 nucleotide sequence: TGTGCCAGCAGCCCTCCCCGACAGGGAAAATACACTGAAGCTTTCTTT.